This T cell receptor (beta chain) was found in a study of cytomegalovirus exposure and HLA in healthy donors (dated by TCRdb to the late 2010s). Notes on the research overall: An earlier analysis of roughly 500 of the donors reported 276 Gb of sequence data and some 110 million unique TCR beta sequences obtained from roughly 180 million T cells. Donor age, sex, ethnicity and CMV serostatus were collected together with the repertoire data. High-throughput TCR immunosequencing, statistical association of individual TCRs with disease status, and machine learning were combined to predict cytomegalovirus infection status. A later genetic analysis used genome-wide SNP genotypes for 398 of the 666 donors, treating that subset as a discovery cohort. Besides the first cohort of under 700 subjects, a separate validation cohort made up of roughly 120 different subjects was used. The genetic ancestry cluster associated with self-reported Caucasian donors included over 80% of the roughly 410 genotyped donors. Both class I and class II loci were covered by HLA typing, at four-digit resolution. To study patterns of TCR occurrence, a later analysis re-analyzed previously published TCR beta repertoires from just over 650 donors and added high-resolution HLA genotyping. The T cell repertoires of about 700 subjects were profiled by immunosequencing and related to cytomegalovirus serostatus. About five DR-DQ haplotypes were treated as single units for association and clustering because of strong linkage in the cohort. The number of typed donors differed by locus: about 620-630 for A, B, C, DRB1 and DQB1; roughly 510 for DQA1; 600 to 610 for DPA1; and roughly 450 for DPB1. Among roughly 370 genotyped donors of the cohort, an average of approximately 230,000 unique TCR beta nucleotide sequences were sequenced per donor, about a sixth of them non-productive. An early release that covered roughly 600 HLA-typed donors contained approximately 290 gigabases of sequencing data and 65 million to 100 million unique TCR sequences. The study was designed to test whether signatures of past pathogen exposure could be identified by cataloging public T cell receptors. An earlier analysis of several hundred of the donors applied high-throughput TCR beta sequencing to assess whether each TCR beta V gene segment acted as functional or pseudogenic. Every discovery cohort repertoire had been produced on one sequencing platform. The later analysis used no new phenotypic data to find candidate immune exposures, relying instead on TCR beta sequences and their occurrence across donors.

Worth noting for this clone: The antigen it recognizes is unknown. One base away there is no much larger clone; base qualities are not given.

Library preparation employed the immunoSEQ multiplex PCR assay. For the multiplex PCR, a mixture combining 60 forward primers for TCR Vbeta segments and 13 reverse primers for TCR Jbeta segments was used. A multiplex PCR assay on genomic DNA amplified the CDR3 region of rearranged TCR beta genes. The Illumina HiSeq System was used to sequence the amplified TCR beta libraries as 87-base-pair reads. Per the original workflow: In a later analysis, roughly 80 million unique TCR beta chains were counted across the approximately 670 repertoires, and roughly 10 million of these chains were shared by at least two donors. Raw reads were error-corrected and collapsed into unique sequences with a nearest-neighbor algorithm that merged closely related sequences to remove PCR and sequencing errors. To assign V, D and J gene segments, CDR3 sequences were aligned to IMGT reference sequences. Each retained sequence needed at least a six-nucleotide match to both a V gene segment and a J gene segment. A rearrangement counted as productive if the CDR3 had no stop codons and remained in frame with V and J, and every other rearrangement counted as non-productive. Following IMGT convention, CDR3 was defined as the stretch from the second conserved V-encoded cysteine to the conserved J-encoded phenylalanine. In an earlier analysis of approximately 500 of the donors, sequences lacking an unambiguous match to a single V gene segment were excluded. In an earlier analysis of 587 of the donors, V segments were called functional above 56.7% productive rearrangements and were called segregating when the between-donor standard deviation exceeded 5%. To diagnose cytomegalovirus status from the catalog of TCR beta chain sequences, a statistical classification framework was built. V and J gene assignment, in a later analysis, came from comparing TCR nucleotide sequences with IMGT/GENE-DB human TR gene sequences. A later analysis assigned CDR3 sequences and most-parsimonious VDJ recombination scenarios with the TCRdist pipeline. In a later analysis, each TCR beta chain was defined by its CDR3 amino acid sequence together with its V-gene family, and reads without a unique V-gene family were excluded. In a later analysis, some 600 highly shared, low-generation-probability nucleotide sequences were removed to address suspected cross-contamination and a sequencing artifact. For each public chain, a later analysis derived a clonal expansion index from normalized ranks of inferred template counts within each repertoire. In a later analysis, generation probabilities were computed with a VDJ recombination model fitted to out-of-frame rearrangements, and the resulting probabilities were checked against IGoR. In a later analysis, hypergeometric tests were used to score TCR-TCR, TCR-HLA and TCR-CMV co-occurrence, with a repertoire-size bias correction applied to TCR pairs. A later analysis estimated false discovery rates by permuting HLA or CMV assignments 20 times. A later analysis grouped co-occurring TCRs with DBSCAN, adding TCRdist sequence similarity when clustering within HLA-allele-positive subsets. Co-occurrence clustering excluded repertoires with fewer than 30,000 or more than 120,000 public chains, plus five with anomalous nucleotide sharing. TCRdb stores this immuneACCESS table with in-frame sequences only. Part of the clones is absent; in the studies checked, under half of the shortfall reflects unresolved V genes, and no reason is known for the rest. V, J and clone size are taken as reported in that table, and D and trimming were inferred from the DNA itself. This sample gives around 190,000 clones in total; approximately 85% of them show up just once. 2% to 2.5% of the sample is held by the ten biggest clonotypes.

On the study overall, not on this receptor specifically: Across donors, most TCR sequences were observed very rarely, whereas some public TCRs were present in many individuals. Because counts were too low, seventeen rarely observed V segments, including chromosome 9 orphons, were excluded from the earlier analysis of several hundred of the donors. Correlated functional status among segregating V segments might reflect linkage disequilibrium, but an unknown experimental factor could not be ruled out. A later analysis associated 15,000 to 20,000 TCR beta sequences with specific HLA alleles at a false discovery rate of 0.05. When HLA alleles, especially DR and DQ, strongly co-occurred, attributing TCR associations to individual alleles was difficult. Broadly in line with IMGT annotations, most TCR beta V segments showed up in productive rearrangements about 90% or about 30% of the time in an earlier analysis of several hundred of the donors. This cohort had only TCR beta chains sequenced, and the lack of alpha or paired-chain data limited which features could be detected. In vitro tests confirmed that a few of the cytomegalovirus-associated TCR beta chains recognize cytomegalovirus antigens. A cluster of highly shared sequence variants was judged likely to be a technical artifact of the sequencing pipeline. Several of the top co-occurrence clusters appeared to be linked to parvovirus B19, influenza, CMV and Epstein-Barr virus, according to a later analysis. Some IMGT-functional V segments, including TRBV6-2 and TRBV6-3, could not be told apart with the 87-base-pair reads, so those segments were excluded. In a later analysis, most CMV-associated TCR beta chains were found to appear HLA-restricted, with HLA associations seemingly driven largely by CMV exposure. Compared with equally common non-associated chains, HLA-associated TCR beta chains in a later analysis were more clonally expanded and had lower generation probabilities. According to a later analysis, TCR association rates differed among HLA loci, with DRB1 alleles showing the most associated TCRs and HLA-C alleles showing the fewest. The study listed 150 to 200 TCR beta chains as associated with cytomegalovirus. The presence/absence analyses assumed that sequencing depth was roughly uniform across donors, and that assumption may not be true. Because HLA typing was unavailable for some donors at each locus, only the typed subset was used in association tests. A later genetic analysis associated a missense DCLRE1C variant with V-gene and J-gene trimming of TCR beta chains, and an independent cohort replicated the association. According to a later genetic analysis, donors in an Asian-associated ancestry cluster had fewer N-insertions in productive TCRs than the approximately 650-donor mean. For the cohort, immune exposure information was limited to CMV serostatus. A further reported finding was that TCR beta sequences accurately predicted the HLA-A and HLA-B alleles for most subjects in the first cohort. The classifier was reported to diagnose cytomegalovirus status with high specificity and sensitivity in both the original cohort and the validation cohort. According to the authors, the approach could potentially be generalized to other disease states and immunological phenotypes.

CDR1 is given as KGHSH and CDR2 as LQKENI, both from the germline V gene. A distance of 12 bases separates the germline ends of V and J, which lose 3 bases and 4 bases respectively. Counted from cysteine to phenylalanine, this CDR3 has 14 amino acids. This entry keeps only the CDR3 DNA: 42 bases, framed from base 1. The cohort was made up of roughly 670 healthy bone marrow donors. At the time of sampling, every cohort member was nominally healthy, though immune exposures that went unrecorded were likely present. The donor was CMV seronegative and was included in the group of 352 seronegative cohort members. A peripheral blood sample was collected from each donor, and TCR beta sequencing was performed on peripheral blood mononuclear cells. Genomic DNA extraction from the blood cell samples was performed with the Qiagen DNeasy Blood Extraction Kit.

This sequence originates from a woman between 50 and 59 years old in good health and CMV-seronegative. This chain joins TRBV18 to TRBJ1-1, with TRBD1 as a weak D call on 5 bases. The material sequenced was PBMCs. The sequenced DNA: TGTGCCAGCTCACCTAGCAGGGTACTCACTGAAGCTTTCTTT. Translated, it gives CASSPSRVLTEAFF.